This is a list of T cell receptor beta chains from one sample in a study of cytomegalovirus exposure and HLA in healthy donors. Generated by immunoSEQ multiplex PCR, the TCRdb table keeps only in-frame clones and is missing some. This sample has 110,000 or so clones; 88% occur once, and the top ten carry about 2%. The source material was PBMCs. The receptors come from a young woman in good health and CMV-seronegative. Both conserved end residues are part of each CDR3. Fields, in order: V gene, D gene, J gene, clone size, CDR3 DNA, CDR3 protein. The D gene is left open where the match is weak. Rows give clone size only sometimes, using once, few, many, or a class for an expanded clone.

V: TRBV11-1; D: TRBD1; J: TRBJ1-1; size: few; DNA: TGTGCCAGCAGTTTGGACAGGGACACTGAAGCTTTCTTT; CDR3: CASSLDRDTEAFF
V: TRBV9; D: TRBD2; J: TRBJ2-1; size: NA; DNA: TGTGCCAGCAGCATAGGGCTAGCGGGGTACAATGAGCAGTTCTTC; CDR3: CASSIGLAGYNEQFF
V: TRBV27; D: NA; J: TRBJ1-1; size: NA; DNA: TGTGCCAGCAGTCCTACCCTCTCCAGCGCGGCGGACACTGAAGCTTTCTTT; CDR3: CASSPTLSSAADTEAFF
V: TRBV2; D: TRBD2; J: TRBJ2-1; size: NA; DNA: TGTGCCAGCAGTGAATCCCGAGCGACTAGCGGGGGTAACAATGAGCAGTTCTTC; CDR3: CASSESRATSGGNNEQFF
V: TRBV19; D: NA; J: TRBJ2-7; size: once; DNA: TGTGCCAGTAGCAAGCAGGGGTATTCCTACGAGCAGTACTTC; CDR3: CASSKQGYSYEQYF
V: TRBV28; D: TRBD1; J: TRBJ2-7; size: NA; DNA: TGTGCCAGCAGTTTAGAGGACAGGGGGCTGTACGAGCAGTACTTC; CDR3: CASSLEDRGLYEQYF
V: TRBV27; D: NA; J: TRBJ2-3; size: NA; DNA: TGTGCCAGCAGTTTAATCGTCACAGATACGCAGTATTTT; CDR3: CASSLIVTDTQYF
V: TRBV27; D: NA; J: TRBJ1-2; size: NA; DNA: TGTGCCAGCAGTCCCGGAGGAGGCTATGGCTACACCTTC; CDR3: CASSPGGGYGYTF
V: TRBV19; D: TRBD2; J: TRBJ2-1; size: NA; DNA: TGTGCCAGTACGCCCTCCGCAACTAGCGGGGGAAATGAGCAGTTCTTC; CDR3: CASTPSATSGGNEQFF
V: TRBV19; D: TRBD2; J: TRBJ2-7; size: NA; DNA: TGTGCCAGTAGTATAGTTCCCCCAACTAGCGGGCGACCTTCATACGAGCAGTACTTC; CDR3: CASSIVPPTSGRPSYEQYF
V: TRBV27; D: NA; J: TRBJ1-6; size: NA; DNA: TGTGCCAGCAGTTCCTCATCTTTTGGACAAGATAATTCACCCCTCCACTTT; CDR3: CASSSSSFGQDNSPLHF
V: TRBV4-2; D: TRBD2; J: TRBJ2-2; size: NA; DNA: TGTGCCAGCAGCCAAGGGACTAGCGGGAGGATCACCGGGGAGCTGTTTTTT; CDR3: CASSQGTSGRITGELFF
V: TRBV7-9; D: TRBD2; J: TRBJ2-5; size: NA; DNA: TGTGCCAGCAGCTTAGCGCGGTCTAGCGGGAAAGAGACCCAGTACTTC; CDR3: CASSLARSSGKETQYF
V: TRBV27; D: TRBD2; J: TRBJ2-2; size: NA; DNA: TGTGCCAGCGGTACTAGCGGGGGGGCCGGGGAGCTGTTTTTT; CDR3: CASGTSGGAGELFF
V: TRBV30; D: NA; J: TRBJ1-2; size: once; DNA: TGTGCCTCAGCCCAGGGGCATGATGGCTACACCTTC; CDR3: CASAQGHDGYTF
V: TRBV18; D: TRBD1; J: TRBJ1-2; size: NA; DNA: TGTGCCAGCTCACTCGCCGGACAGGGGGCTAACTATGGCTACACCTTC; CDR3: CASSLAGQGANYGYTF
V: TRBV27; D: NA; J: TRBJ2-7; size: few; DNA: TGTGCCAGCAGGGCGGTAGGAGTACAGTACTTC; CDR3: CASRAVGVQYF
V: TRBV29-1; D: NA; J: TRBJ1-4; size: NA; DNA: TGCAGCGGTGTAGCAACTAATGAAAAACTGTTTTTT; CDR3: CSGVATNEKLFF
V: TRBV27; D: NA; J: TRBJ1-3; size: NA; DNA: TGTGCCAGCAGTTCCGACGGACACTCTGGAAACACCATATATTTT; CDR3: CASSSDGHSGNTIYF
V: TRBV18; D: NA; J: TRBJ1-1; size: NA; DNA: TGTGCCAGCTCACCAGGTACGGGGATCGGCACTGAAGCTTTCTTT; CDR3: CASSPGTGIGTEAFF
V: TRBV7-9; D: TRBD1; J: TRBJ1-6; size: NA; DNA: TGTGCCAGCAGCCTACTCACAGGGGGTGGTTCACCCCTCCACTTT; CDR3: CASSLLTGGGSPLHF
V: TRBV30; D: NA; J: TRBJ2-6; size: NA; DNA: TGTGCCTGGAGCTGGGGAGCTGGGGCCAACGTCCTGACTTTC; CDR3: CAWSWGAGANVLTF
V: TRBV15; D: NA; J: TRBJ2-5; size: NA; DNA: TGTGCCACCAGCCGCCGGGACAACCAAGAGACCCAGTACTTC; CDR3: CATSRRDNQETQYF
V: TRBV5-1; D: NA; J: TRBJ2-3; size: once; DNA: TGCGCCAGCAGCTTGGAGGGGGGGGGCAGGATGAATACGCAGTATTTT; CDR3: CASSLEGGGRMNTQYF
V: TRBV5-1; D: NA; J: TRBJ1-2; size: NA; DNA: TGCGCCAGCAGCTTACCTGGCATGGGCTACACCTTC; CDR3: CASSLPGMGYTF
V: TRBV28; D: NA; J: TRBJ2-1; size: NA; DNA: TGTGCCAGCAGCGGACTCCTGACCCTTTTTACACCCTCCTACAATGAGCAGTTCTTC; CDR3: CASSGLLTLFTPSYNEQFF
V: TRBV5-1; D: TRBD1; J: TRBJ2-7; size: NA; DNA: TGCGCCAGCAGCTCACAGGGGGGATCCTACGAGCAGTACTTC; CDR3: CASSSQGGSYEQYF
V: TRBV7-6; D: TRBD2; J: TRBJ2-7; size: NA; DNA: TGTGCCAGCAGCTCCCAGTCGACACTAGCGGGAGAGTCCCACGAGCAGTACTTC; CDR3: CASSSQSTLAGESHEQYF